The rows below give T cell receptor beta chains drawn from one sample of a study of Tregs in tolerant kidney transplant recipients. Sequencing was performed with immunoSEQ multiplex PCR; in TCRdb, only in-frame clones are kept and a portion is missing. There are about 78,000 clones in the sample; approximately 90% occur only once, and approximately 0.35% lies in the top ten. The sample here was Tregs from blood, taken before the transplant. The source of these receptors is a human donor who received a combined kidney and bone marrow transplant. CDR3s include the opening cysteine and the closing phenylalanine or tryptophan.

TRBJ2-3 | 11 | TRBV5-1 | CASSSSDTQYF
TRBJ2-7 | 15 | TRBV27 | CASSLFGKNSYEQYF
TRBJ1-2 | 15 | TRBV27 | CASSFQGASANGYTF
TRBJ1-4 | 17 | TRBV10-3 | CAISESLSLLGNEKLFF
TRBJ2-2 | 16 | TRBV28 | CASSPPVTGSTGELFF
TRBJ2-5 | 13 | TRBV5-5 | CASSLALSGTQYF
TRBJ1-2 | 17 | TRBV19 | CASSRGVRTGANYGYTF
TRBJ1-4 | 14 | TRBV30 | CAWSLGGSNEKLFF
TRBJ2-5 | 13 | TRBV11-3 | CASSLAGGETQYF
TRBJ1-1 | 12 | TRBV30 | CAWSVQGTEAFF
TRBJ2-7 | 14 | TRBV4-2 | CASSQGGQSYEQYF
TRBJ2-3 | 18 | TRBV7-3 | CASSSPRGQQPSTDTQYF
TRBJ2-7 | 19 | TRBV5-1 | CASSLYSRLAGAQSYEQYF
TRBJ2-7 | 15 | TRBV27 | CASSLAVTSSYEQYF
TRBJ2-2 | 15 | TRBV7-9 | CASSPREGGAGELFF
TRBJ2-1 | 17 | TRBV7-3 | CASSPPTSGTKGGEQFF
TRBJ1-1 | 14 | TRBV19 | CASSIVGGNTEAFF